This TCR beta chain emerged from a study of T-cell memory formation after mild COVID-19. This clonotype has a handful of counts. The CDR3 totals 15 residues. Unmatched junction bases numbered 9, after V lost 6 bases and J lost 8 bases. TCRdb re-analysed the 5' RACE reads in MiXCR, keeping a single row per CDR3 protein. The data contain about 470,000 distinct CDR3 sequences, nearly 25% of them singletons. The chain uses TRBV12-3 or TRBV12-4 and TRBJ1-4; 10 bases map to TRBD1. This sequence originates from an adult woman who had mild COVID-19 (a few samples of this study predate the infection). Cell type and time point are not known. The sample comprised PBMCs or a T cell subset sorted from them (not recorded which). The CDR3 sequence is CASRETGGRGEKLFF. In nucleotides, the CDR3 is TGTGCCAGCAGGGAGACAGGGGGCCGGGGCGAAAAACTGTTTTTT.